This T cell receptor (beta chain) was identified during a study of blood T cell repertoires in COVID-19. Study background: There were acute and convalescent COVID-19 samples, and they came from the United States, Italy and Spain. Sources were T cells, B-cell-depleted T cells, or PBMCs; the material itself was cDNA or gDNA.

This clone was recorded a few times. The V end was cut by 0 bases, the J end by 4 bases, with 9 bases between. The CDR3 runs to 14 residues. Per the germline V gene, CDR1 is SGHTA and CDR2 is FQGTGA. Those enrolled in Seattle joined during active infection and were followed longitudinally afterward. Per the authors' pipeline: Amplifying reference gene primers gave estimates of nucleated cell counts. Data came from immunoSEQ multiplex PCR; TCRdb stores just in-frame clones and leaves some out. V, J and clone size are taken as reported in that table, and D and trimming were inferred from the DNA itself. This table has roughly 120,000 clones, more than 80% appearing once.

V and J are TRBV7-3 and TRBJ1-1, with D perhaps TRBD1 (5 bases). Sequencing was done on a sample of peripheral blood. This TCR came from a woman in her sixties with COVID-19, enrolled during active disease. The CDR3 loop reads CASSLTSGSTEAFF. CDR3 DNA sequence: TGTGCCAGCAGCTTAACTTCAGGGTCCACTGAAGCTTTCTTT.